This TCR beta chain was sequenced in a study of T cells in localized non-small cell lung cancer. Whole-study results and caveats: Without multi-region sequencing, intratumor heterogeneity could not be excluded. Median approximately 58 top-100 tumor clones were shared with paired adjacent lung. There was an association of higher blood T cell density with longer overall survival. There was higher T cell clonality in uninvolved adjacent lung than in tumor, and it was highest there.

Profiling relied on immunoSEQ multiplex PCR, and the TCRdb table lists in-frame clones only, not all of them. The sample has over 25,000 clones; 92% are singletons. Germline V gene data show CDR1 as SGDLS and CDR2 as YYNGEE. This CDR3 contains 11 residues. Trimming left V 3 bases short and J 7 bases short, with 7 bases between. A remark on this clone: No antigen is known for it.

The sample here was peripheral blood, taken before any cancer treatment. This TCR was sampled from a female donor older than 55 with stage I lung adenocarcinoma. The chain is built from TRBV9 and TRBJ1-2; D may be TRBD1 (6 bases). The CDR3 DNA is TGTGCCAGCAGCGCCAGGGGTGGCTACACCTTC. Its protein is CASSARGGYTF. Based on the CDR3 plus reference TRBV9 and TRBJ1-2, the full variable domain is DSGVTQTPKHLITATGQRVTLRCSPRSGDLSVYWYQQSLDQGLQFLIQYYNGEERAKGNILERFSAQQFPDLHSELNLSSLELGDSALYFCASSARGGYTFGSGTRLTVV.